The T cell receptor beta chain described here comes from a study of shared clonotypes between healthy human individuals. Sequencing was at deep level. Data came from immunoSEQ multiplex PCR; TCRdb stores just in-frame clones and leaves some out. The table lists roughly 2 million clones, about 95% of them singletons, with 1.1% in the top ten. Study-wide points: Tissues were not sampled, only blood, and their repertoires likely differ.

It was CD45RO-negative cells, positively selected for CCR7, that made up naive CD8 cells, with terminally differentiated effector memory CD45RA+ cells excluded. Note on this clone: The antigen is unknown.

The trim removed 5 bases at V and 7 bases at J, leaving 9 bases unmatched. This CDR3 is 15 amino acids long. Per the germline V gene, CDR1 is MNHEY and CDR2 is SMNVEV (reference sequence). The receptor was derived from a man aged 18-30 years in good health. Sequencing was carried out using naive CD8+ T cells sorted from blood. The V call is TRBV27, the J call TRBJ2-1; 9 nucleotides match TRBD2. For the CDR3, the DNA is TGTGCCAGCAGTAGCGGGAGGAACAACCCTAATGAGCAGTTCTTC. Its protein product is CASSSGRNNPNEQFF.